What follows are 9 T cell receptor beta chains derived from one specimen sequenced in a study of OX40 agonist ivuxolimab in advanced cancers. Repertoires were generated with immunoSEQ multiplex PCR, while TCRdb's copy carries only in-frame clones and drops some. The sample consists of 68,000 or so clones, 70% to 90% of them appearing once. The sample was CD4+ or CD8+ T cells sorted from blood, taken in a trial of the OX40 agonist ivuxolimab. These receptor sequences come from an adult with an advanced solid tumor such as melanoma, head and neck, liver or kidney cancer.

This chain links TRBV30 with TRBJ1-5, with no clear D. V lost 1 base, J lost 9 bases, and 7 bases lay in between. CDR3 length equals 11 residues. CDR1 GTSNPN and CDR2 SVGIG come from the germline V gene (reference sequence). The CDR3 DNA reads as TGTGCCTGGAGTGATTCGGGGCCCCAGCATTTT. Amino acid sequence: CAWSDSGPQHF.

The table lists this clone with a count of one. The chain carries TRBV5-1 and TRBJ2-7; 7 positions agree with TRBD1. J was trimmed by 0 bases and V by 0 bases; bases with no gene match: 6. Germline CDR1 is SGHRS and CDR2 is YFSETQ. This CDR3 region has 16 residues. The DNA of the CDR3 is TGCGCCAGCAGCTTGGCTCCGGGACAGATCTCCTACGAGCAGTACTTC. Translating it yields CASSLAPGQISYEQYF. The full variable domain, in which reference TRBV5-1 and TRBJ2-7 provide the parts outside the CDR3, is KAGVTQTPRYLIKTRGQQVTLSCSPISGHRSVSWYQQTPGQGLQFLFEYFSETQRNKGNFPGRFSGRQFSNSRSEMNVSTLELGDSALYLCASSLAPGQISYEQYFGPGTRLTVT.

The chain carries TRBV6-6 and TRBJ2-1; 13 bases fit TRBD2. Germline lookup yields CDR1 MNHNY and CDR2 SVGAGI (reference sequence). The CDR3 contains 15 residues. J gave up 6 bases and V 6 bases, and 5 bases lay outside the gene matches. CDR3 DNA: TGTGCCAGCAGCAAAGGACTAGCGGGGGTCAATGAGCAGTTCTTC. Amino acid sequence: CASSKGLAGVNEQFF.

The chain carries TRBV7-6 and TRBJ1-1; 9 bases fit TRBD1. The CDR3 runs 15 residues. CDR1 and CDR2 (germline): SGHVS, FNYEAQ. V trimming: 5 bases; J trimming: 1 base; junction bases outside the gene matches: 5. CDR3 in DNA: TGTGCCAGCAGCCCTGGGACAGGGAGGAACACTGAAGCTTTCTTT. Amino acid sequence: CASSPGTGRNTEAFF.

DNA for the CDR3: TGTGCCAGCAGTTACATGGGGACAGGGGGCAATCAGCCCCAGCATTTT. Its protein product is CASSYMGTGGNQPQHF. The J gene is TRBJ1-5, the V gene TRBV6-6; 10 positions match TRBD1. CDR3 length: 16 residues. Germline V gene sequence: CDR1 MNHNY, CDR2 SVGAGI (reference sequence). With V trimmed by 2 bases and J by 2 bases, 3 bases remained unmatched.

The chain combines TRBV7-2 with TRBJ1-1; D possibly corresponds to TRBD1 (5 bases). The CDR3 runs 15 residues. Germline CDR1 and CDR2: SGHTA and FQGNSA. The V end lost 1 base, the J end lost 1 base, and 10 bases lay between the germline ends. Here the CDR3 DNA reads TGTGCCAGCAGCTTAGAGACAGTCTCGAACACTGAAGCTTTCTTT. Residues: CASSLETVSNTEAFF.

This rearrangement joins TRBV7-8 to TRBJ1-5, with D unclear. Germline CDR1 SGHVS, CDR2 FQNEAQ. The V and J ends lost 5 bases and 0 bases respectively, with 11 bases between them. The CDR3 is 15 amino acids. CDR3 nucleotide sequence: TGTGCCAGCAGCCTCATGGGTCGTAGCAATCAGCCCCAGCATTTT. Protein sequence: CASSLMGRSNQPQHF.

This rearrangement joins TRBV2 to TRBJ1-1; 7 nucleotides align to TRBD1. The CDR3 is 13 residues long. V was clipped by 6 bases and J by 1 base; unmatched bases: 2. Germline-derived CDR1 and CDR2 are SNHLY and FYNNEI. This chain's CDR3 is CASRNRGNTEAFF. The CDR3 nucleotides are TGTGCCAGCAGAAACAGGGGGAACACTGAAGCTTTCTTT.

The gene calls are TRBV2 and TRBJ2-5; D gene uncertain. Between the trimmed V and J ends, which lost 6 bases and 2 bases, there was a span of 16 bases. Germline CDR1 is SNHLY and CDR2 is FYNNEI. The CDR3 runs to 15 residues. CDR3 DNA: TGTGCCAGCAGAGCTACCGGGCCCCCGCAAGAGACCCAGTACTTC. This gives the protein CASRATGPPQETQYF.